Presented here are 3 T cell receptor beta chains from one specimen sequenced in a study of blood T cell repertoires in COVID-19. Data came from immunoSEQ multiplex PCR; TCRdb stores just in-frame clones and leaves some out. The sample lists roughly 150,000 clones, 75% to 90% occurring once. What was sequenced was peripheral blood. These receptors came from a woman aged 40 to 55 with acute or convalescent COVID-19.

The chain links TRBV7-9 to TRBJ2-7; D is possibly TRBD1 (6 bases). CDR3 length equals 13 residues. The V gene's germline CDR1 is SEHNR and CDR2 FQNEAQ (reference sequence). With 5 bases removed from V and 10 bases from J, the gap between germline ends came to 18 bases. CDR3 amino acids: CASSPPTRDTQYF. The CDR3 bases are TGTGCCAGCAGCCCCCCAACACGGGACACCCAGTACTTC.

The rearrangement joins TRBV10-3 to TRBJ2-7; TRBD1 agrees at 9 bases. From germline, CDR1 is ENHRY and CDR2 SYGVKD. This CDR3 region has 13 residues. J was trimmed by 3 bases and V by 10 bases; bases with no gene match: 7. CDR3 nucleotide sequence: TGTGCCACCCAAGGGACAGGGATCTACGAGCAGTACTTC. Encoded protein: CATQGTGIYEQYF.

This chain links TRBV20-1 with TRBJ1-2; no definite D call. CDR1 is DFQATT, CDR2 SNEGSKA, per germline (reference sequence). The V and J ends lost 3 bases and 4 bases respectively, with 12 bases between them. The CDR3 totals 13 residues. CDR3 DNA sequence: TGCAGTGCTAGTATTTCGGGTTTCTATGGCTACACCTTC. Amino acids: CSASISGFYGYTF.